Below are 5 T cell receptor beta chains sequenced from a single sample in a study of shared clonotypes between healthy human individuals. The repertoire was sequenced with immunoSEQ multiplex PCR; TCRdb's copy has only in-frame clones and lacks some. The sample comprises roughly 640,000 clones, roughly 70% of which are singletons, and approximately 1.6% rests with the top ten. The sequenced material came from memory CD4+ T cells sorted from blood. Subset noted: CD45RA-negative fraction. These receptors were taken from a woman in her twenties or thirties in good health.

This clone showed up just once. The chain has TRBV7-2 and TRBJ2-3; D is tentatively TRBD1 or TRBD2 (5 bases each). This CDR3 has 15 residues. Germline CDR1 SGHTA, CDR2 FQGNSA. V was pared by 5 bases and J by 4 bases, with 16 bases between. CDR3 in DNA: TGTGCCAGCAGCCTAAATCCAGGGAGCTCAGATACGCAGTATTTT. It is translated as CASSLNPGSSDTQYF.

The chain has TRBV5-1 and TRBJ2-7; the D call may be TRBD1 or TRBD2 (5 bases each). The CDR3 covers 15 residues. V lost 4 bases and J lost 4, with 18 bases in between. The germline V gene encodes CDR1 SGHRS and CDR2 YFSETQ. Here the CDR3 reads CASSISGPPGYEQYF. The CDR3 DNA reads as TGCGCCAGCAGCATTTCGGGGCCACCGGGATACGAGCAGTACTTC. Filled out from reference TRBV5-1 and TRBJ2-7, the complete variable domain reads KAGVTQTPRYLIKTRGQQVTLSCSPISGHRSVSWYQQTPGQGLQFLFEYFSETQRNKGNFPGRFSGRQFSNSRSEMNVSTLELGDSALYLCASSISGPPGYEQYFGPGTRLTVT.

V is TRBV30 and J is TRBJ1-5, with D maybe TRBD1 (5 bases). Germline V gene lookup returns CDR1 GTSNPN and CDR2 SVGIG (reference sequence). CDR3 length equals 13 residues. V lost 3 bases and J 1 base, leaving 7 bases between the germline ends. The CDR3 region has the DNA TGTGCCTGGAGGGCAGGGAGCAATCAGCCCCAGCATTTT. Translating gives CAWRAGSNQPQHF.

This clone was recorded only once. J is TRBJ2-7 and V is TRBV6-6; D tentatively fits TRBD1 or TRBD2 (5 bases each). The CDR3 is 13 residues long. Trimming stripped 5 bases from V and 3 bases from J, with 11 bases between. Germline CDR1 reads MNHNY; CDR2 reads SVGAGI (reference sequence). The CDR3 region has the DNA TGTGCCAGCAGTCGGGACCCTCGCTACGAGCAGTACTTC. Its protein is CASSRDPRYEQYF.

Comments on this clone: Other DNA variants within this sample encode the same CDR3. The CDR3 bases are TGTGCCAGCAGTTCACCGAACACTGAAGCTTTCTTT. Protein: CASSSPNTEAFF. J is TRBJ1-1 and V is TRBV5-4, with unresolved D. The CDR3 totals 12 residues. CDR1 SGHNT and CDR2 YYREEE come from the germline V gene (reference sequence). Trimming took 5 bases from V and 1 from J, leaving 6 bases between them.